These 14 T cell receptor beta chains came from one sample sequenced in a study of early T cells in non-severe SARS-CoV-2 infection. Using its own MiXCR run on the 5' RACE reads, TCRdb lists one record per CDR3 protein. Of tens of thousands of distinct CDR3 sequences in the sample, 6% to 7.5% are singletons; the top ten hold around 30%. The sample in question was whole blood, obtained at baseline. The receptors come from an adult who was a healthcare worker with PCR-confirmed SARS-CoV-2 infection or an uninfected control (not recorded which).

This clonotype has just a few counts. This sequence joins TRBV6-1 and TRBJ2-4; 7 positions match TRBD1. The V gene's germline CDR1 is MNHNS and CDR2 SASEGT. The J segment lost 1 base and the V segment lost 3 bases, leaving 12 bases of the junction unmatched. This CDR3 spans 18 amino acids. The CDR3 loop is CASSDRRDQQGAKNIQYF. The CDR3 DNA follows: TGTGCCAGCAGTGACCGACGGGATCAACAGGGGGCCAAAAACATTCAGTACTTC.

In the case of this clonotype: This clone may be a read error of a much larger clone one base away. The chain employs TRBV30 and TRBJ1-2; D call uncertain. CDR1 is GTSNPN and CDR2 is SVGIG in the germline V gene (reference sequence). The CDR3 extends over 12 amino acids. The DNA for the CDR3 is TGTGCCTGGAGTGAACAGACCGCCCTAAACTCCTTC. It translates to CAWSEQTALNSF.

The table lists this clonotype with many counts. The chain links TRBV5-1 to TRBJ2-7; D may be TRBD2 (6 bases). CDR1 SGHRS and CDR2 YFSETQ come from the germline V gene. With 7 bases removed from V and 2 bases from J, the gap between germline ends came to 16 bases. This CDR3 has 14 residues. The CDR3 protein is CASSGRGLTYEQYF. CDR3 in DNA: TGCGCCAGCTCCGGACGGGGACTCACCTACGAGCAGTACTTC.

This clonotype came up many times. The gene calls are TRBV5-6 and TRBJ2-3; 12 bases line up with TRBD2. Looked up from germline, CDR1 is SGHDT and CDR2 is YYEEEE. The CDR3 covers 17 residues. J gave up 1 base and V 3 bases, and 6 bases lay outside the gene matches. The CDR3 bases are TGTGCCAGCAGCTCCACACTAGCGGGAGGTCGCACAGATACGCAGTATTTT. Translation gives CASSSTLAGGRTDTQYF.

The sample holds many counts of this clonotype. The chain combines TRBV3-1 with TRBJ1-5; D perhaps matches TRBD1 (5 bases). Trimming took off 1 base at V and 9 bases at J, with 13 bases between the two ends. In germline, CDR1 is LGHDT, CDR2 YNNKEL (reference sequence). The CDR3 contains 14 residues. The CDR3 sequence: CASSQGSEGRPQHF. As DNA, the CDR3 is TGTGCCAGCAGCCAAGGTTCTGAGGGGCGGCCCCAGCATTTT.

Many counts were recorded for this clonotype. The chain combines TRBV30 with TRBJ1-2, with 11 bases identical to TRBD1. V trimming: 5 bases; J trimming: 1 base; junction bases outside the gene matches: 3. This CDR3 is 14 amino acids long. Germline CDR1 GTSNPN, CDR2 SVGIG (reference sequence). CDR3 region: CAWDGTGGNYGYTF. The CDR3 DNA reads TGTGCCTGGGACGGGACAGGGGGTAACTATGGCTACACCTTC.

In its sample, this clonotype was seen many times. The chain recombines TRBV2 with TRBJ2-1, with TRBD1 matching over 10 bases. Looked up from germline, CDR1 is SNHLY and CDR2 is FYNNEI. The CDR3 covers 16 residues. Trimming at V came to 4 bases and at J to 0 bases, leaving 3 bases not matched to a gene. The CDR3 is CASSVRDRGSYNEQFF. The CDR3, as DNA: TGTGCCAGCAGTGTCCGGGACAGGGGCTCCTACAATGAGCAGTTCTTC.

This clonotype was detected a few times. The J gene is TRBJ2-5, the V gene TRBV14; 9 nucleotides line up with TRBD1. Losses at the gene ends were 5 bases for V and 7 bases for J; bases not matched to a gene: 14. This CDR3 spans 16 amino acids. Germline V lookup: CDR1 SGHDN, CDR2 FVKESK. The CDR3 reads CASSATGTGPRGTQYF. As DNA, the CDR3 is TGTGCCAGCAGCGCTACCGGGACAGGGCCCCGGGGGACCCAGTACTTC.

This clonotype was detected ten times or more. The V gene is TRBV6-5, the J gene TRBJ2-5; D uncertain. The CDR3 runs 13 residues. V lost 5 bases, J lost 5 bases, and 12 bases lay in between. The V gene's germline CDR1 is MNHEY and CDR2 SVGAGI. CDR3 in amino acids: CASSRRPRETQYF. CDR3 nucleotides: TGTGCCAGCAGTAGGAGACCCAGGGAGACCCAGTACTTC.

This clonotype was found many times. The CDR3 here is CASSPQGAYEQYF. CDR3 nucleotides: TGTGCCAGCTCTCCCCAGGGGGCATACGAGCAGTACTTC. The rearrangement links TRBV18 to TRBJ2-7, with 8 bases matching TRBD1. The length of the CDR3 is 13 residues. The ends lost 6 bases at V and 4 bases at J; junction bases unmatched: 5. CDR1 is KGHSH and CDR2 is LQKENI in the germline V gene.

This clonotype was observed at least ten times. The rearrangement uses TRBV24-1 and TRBJ2-1; D ambiguous. Germline V lookup: CDR1 KGHDR, CDR2 SFDVKD. This CDR3 is 16 amino acids long. The V end lost 4 bases, the J end lost 4 bases, and 16 bases lay between the germline ends. CDR3 nucleotides: TGTGCCACCAGTGAGTCACGGCTTTTTGGGTACAATGAGCAGTTCTTC. Its protein is CATSESRLFGYNEQFF.

About this clonotype: This could be a read error, since a much larger clone is one nucleotide away. The chain employs TRBV7-2 and TRBJ2-7, with TRBD1 matching 7 bases. The CDR3 covers 14 residues. CDR1 is SGHTA and CDR2 is FQGNSA in the germline V gene. With 7 bases clipped from V and 0 bases from J, the junction kept 6 bases outside the gene matches. As DNA, the CDR3 is TGTGCCAGCAACTACAGGGGCCGCTCCTACGAGCAGTACTTC. This sequence encodes CASNYRGRSYEQYF. Full variable domain (remainder filled in from reference TRBV7-2 and TRBJ2-7): GAGVSQSPSNKVTEKGKDVELRCDPISGHTALYWYRQSLGQGLEFLIYFQGNSAPDKSGLPSDRFSAERTGGSVSTLTIQRTQQEDSAVYLCASNYRGRSYEQYFGPGTRLTVT.

This clonotype came up many times. A read error may produce the germline difference seen at one junction end. The chain employs TRBV20-1 and TRBJ1-2, with 7 bases identical to TRBD1. The CDR3 extends over 11 amino acids. Germline CDR1 DFQATT, CDR2 SNEGSKA (reference sequence). The CDR3 DNA sequence: TGCAGTGCTAGAGTTCCCACCGGGACAGCCTTC. It yields the protein CSARVPTGTAF.

This clonotype has ten or more counts. This sequence joins TRBV20-1 and TRBJ2-1, with 8 bases that match TRBD2. The V gene's germline CDR1 is DFQATT and CDR2 SNEGSKA (reference sequence). The J segment lost 0 bases and the V segment lost 7 bases, leaving 5 bases of the junction unmatched. This CDR3 is built from 14 residues. The CDR3 nucleotides are TGCAGTGTCCTCGGGACTAGCTCCTACAATGAGCAGTTCTTC. It translates to CSVLGTSSYNEQFF.